This is a list of T cell receptor beta chains from one sample in a study of CXCR3-negative and CXCR3-positive naive CD8 T cells. Reanalyzing the 5' RACE reads, TCRdb keeps one entry per CDR3 protein, without DNA. Reported are over 5,500 distinct CDR3 sequences; the ten largest clones contain 1.6%. The specimen sequenced was naive CXCR3+ CD8+ T cells from blood. All receptors come from a human donor in good health. Some clones in this sample may be carry-over from other donors' samples. Each CDR3 is given with its conserved first and last residue. Expanded clones are given a class, and other clones once, few, many or no size at all.

clone size,J gene,V gene,CDR3 protein
NA,TRBJ1-2,TRBV7-9,CASSSPWTEGYGYTF
medium-sized,TRBJ2-7,TRBV9,CASSVEGLADDEQYF
NA,TRBJ2-1,TRBV7-9,CASHGTAYNEQFF
NA,TRBJ2-3,TRBV9,CASSQTPGHETQYF
NA,TRBJ1-1,TRBV14,CASSLGSTEAFF
medium-sized,TRBJ2-7,TRBV5-6,CASKGGHEQYF
NA,TRBJ2-1,TRBV29-1,CSASGPKGNEQFF
NA,TRBJ2-7,TRBV5-8,CASSLPDRGVYEQYF
NA,TRBJ1-1,TRBV9,CASSAGGGNTEAFF
medium-sized,TRBJ2-7,TRBV11-2,CASSLPGEQYF
medium-sized,TRBJ1-1,TRBV28,CASSFPGQVEAFF
medium-sized,TRBJ1-3,TRBV29-1,CSVVQGRNTIYF
medium-sized,TRBJ2-3,TRBV29-1,CSVDRQGPSTDTQYF
NA,TRBJ2-7,TRBV5-1,CASSLVQGWSTAYEQYF
NA,TRBJ2-7,TRBV29-1,CSAADRFHEQYF
NA,TRBJ2-3,TRBV19,CASRDRDRETDTQYF
medium-sized,TRBJ1-1,TRBV27,CASSSYRDAASEAFF
NA,TRBJ1-1,TRBV27,CASNSGIGNTEAFF
NA,TRBJ1-6,TRBV6-1,CASIDRALNSPLHF
NA,TRBJ1-5,TRBV15,CATSRDPGVNQPQHF
NA,TRBJ1-2,TRBV29-1,CSVEDLDRGNGYTF
medium-sized,TRBJ1-5,TRBV2,CASEPRGYSNNQPQHF
NA,TRBJ1-1,TRBV28,CATRTRQGAEAFF
NA,TRBJ1-2,TRBV12-3/TRBV12-4,CASSLAEYYGYTF
NA,TRBJ2-3,TRBV11-2,CASWVRGDSTDTQYF
NA,TRBJ2-1,TRBV9,CASSDHRGLGTLSYNEQFF
NA,TRBJ2-2,TRBV25-1,CASSTHTEAGELFF
NA,TRBJ2-1,TRBV7-9,CASSPSGTSGIGSYNEQFF
NA,TRBJ2-7,TRBV10-2,CASSGSRAGAEQYF
medium-sized,TRBJ2-3,TRBV29-1,CSVERRGREWDTQYF
medium-sized,TRBJ1-4,TRBV7-9,CASSLHRTGNEKLFF
NA,TRBJ2-7,TRBV11-2,CASSFDSYEQYF
medium-sized,TRBJ2-6,TRBV5-8,CAFNYWVDPHSGANVLTF